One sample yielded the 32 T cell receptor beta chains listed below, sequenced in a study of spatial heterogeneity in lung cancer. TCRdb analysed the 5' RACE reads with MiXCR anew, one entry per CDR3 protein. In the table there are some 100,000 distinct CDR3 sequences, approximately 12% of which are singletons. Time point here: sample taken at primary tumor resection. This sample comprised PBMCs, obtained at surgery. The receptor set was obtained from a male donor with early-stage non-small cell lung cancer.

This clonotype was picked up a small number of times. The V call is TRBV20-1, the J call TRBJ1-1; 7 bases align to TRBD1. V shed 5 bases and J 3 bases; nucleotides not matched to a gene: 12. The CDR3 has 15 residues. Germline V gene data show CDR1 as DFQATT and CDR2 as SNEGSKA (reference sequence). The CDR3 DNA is TGCAGTGCTTTCAGAGCCAACAGGGGCGACACTGAAGCTTTCTTT. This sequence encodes CSAFRANRGDTEAFF.

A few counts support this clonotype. CDR3 protein: CAWSISQGYGYTF. The CDR3, as DNA: TGTGCCTGGAGTATTTCGCAGGGTTATGGCTACACCTTC. The J gene is TRBJ1-2, the V gene TRBV30, with D possibly TRBD1 on 5 matching bases. The ends were cut back, 2 bases at V and 5 bases at J, with 12 bases in the middle. The CDR3 loop spans 13 amino acids. The germline V gene encodes CDR1 GTSNPN and CDR2 SVGIG (reference sequence).

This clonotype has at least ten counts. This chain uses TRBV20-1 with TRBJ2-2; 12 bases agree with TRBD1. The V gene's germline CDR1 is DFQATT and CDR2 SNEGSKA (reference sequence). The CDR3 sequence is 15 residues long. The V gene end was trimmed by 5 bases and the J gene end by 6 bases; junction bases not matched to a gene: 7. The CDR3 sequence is CSALEGQGAAGELFF. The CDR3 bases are TGCAGTGCTCTAGAGGGACAGGGGGCAGCCGGGGAGCTGTTTTTT.

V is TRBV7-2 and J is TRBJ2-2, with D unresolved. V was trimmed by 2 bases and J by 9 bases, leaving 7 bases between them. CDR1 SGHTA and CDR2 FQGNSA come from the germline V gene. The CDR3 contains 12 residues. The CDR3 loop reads CASSLSNRELFF. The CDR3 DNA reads TGTGCCAGCAGCTTAAGTAATAGGGAGCTGTTTTTT.

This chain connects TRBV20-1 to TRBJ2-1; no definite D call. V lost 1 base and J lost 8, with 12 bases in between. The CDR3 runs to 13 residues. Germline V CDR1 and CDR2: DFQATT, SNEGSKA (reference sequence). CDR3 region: CSARAGPEDEQFF. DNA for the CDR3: TGCAGTGCTAGAGCTGGCCCCGAGGATGAGCAGTTCTTC.

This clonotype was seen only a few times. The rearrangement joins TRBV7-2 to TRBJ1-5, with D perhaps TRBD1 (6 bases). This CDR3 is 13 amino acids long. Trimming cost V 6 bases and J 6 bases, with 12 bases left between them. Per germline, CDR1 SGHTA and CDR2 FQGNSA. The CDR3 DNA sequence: TGTGCCAGCAGAGGACAGTCAGGTCAGCCCCAGCATTTT. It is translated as CASRGQSGQPQHF.

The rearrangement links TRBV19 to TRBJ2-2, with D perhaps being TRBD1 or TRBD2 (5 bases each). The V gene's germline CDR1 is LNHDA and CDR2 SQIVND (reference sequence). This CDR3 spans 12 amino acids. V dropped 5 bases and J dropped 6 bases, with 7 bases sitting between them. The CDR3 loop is CASSGDPGELFF. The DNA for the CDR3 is TGTGCCAGTAGTGGGGACCCCGGGGAGCTGTTTTTT.

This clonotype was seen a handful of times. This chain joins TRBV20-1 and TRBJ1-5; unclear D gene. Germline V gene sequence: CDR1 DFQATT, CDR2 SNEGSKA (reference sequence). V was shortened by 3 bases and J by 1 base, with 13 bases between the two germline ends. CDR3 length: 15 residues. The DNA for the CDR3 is TGCAGTGCTAGCCCCAACCTTAGAAGCAATCAGCCCCAGCATTTT. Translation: CSASPNLRSNQPQHF.

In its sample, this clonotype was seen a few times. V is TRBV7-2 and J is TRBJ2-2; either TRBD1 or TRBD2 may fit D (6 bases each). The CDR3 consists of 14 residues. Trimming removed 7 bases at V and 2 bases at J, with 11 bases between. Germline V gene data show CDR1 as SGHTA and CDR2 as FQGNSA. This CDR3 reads CASIRGVNTGELFF. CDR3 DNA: TGTGCCAGCATTAGGGGGGTTAACACCGGGGAGCTGTTTTTT.

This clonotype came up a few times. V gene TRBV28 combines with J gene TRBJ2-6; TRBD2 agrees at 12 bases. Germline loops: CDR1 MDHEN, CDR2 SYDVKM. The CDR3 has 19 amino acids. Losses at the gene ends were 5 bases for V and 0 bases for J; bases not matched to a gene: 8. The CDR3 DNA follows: TGTGCCAGCAGTGACGGGACTAGCGGGTTACCCTCTGGGGCCAACGTCCTGACTTTC. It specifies CASSDGTSGLPSGANVLTF.

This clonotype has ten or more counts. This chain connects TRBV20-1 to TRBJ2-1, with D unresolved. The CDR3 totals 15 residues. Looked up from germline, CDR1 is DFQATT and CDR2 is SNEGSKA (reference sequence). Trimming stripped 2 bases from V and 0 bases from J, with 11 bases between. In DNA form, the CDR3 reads TGCAGTGCTAGAAGTGGGTCGAGCTCCTACAATGAGCAGTTCTTC. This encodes CSARSGSSSYNEQFF.

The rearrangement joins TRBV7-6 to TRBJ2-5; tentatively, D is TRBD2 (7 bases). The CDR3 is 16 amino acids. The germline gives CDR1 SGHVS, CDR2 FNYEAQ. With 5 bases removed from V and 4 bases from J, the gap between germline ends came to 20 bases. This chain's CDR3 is CASSPRGGGLPETQYF. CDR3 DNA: TGTGCCAGCAGCCCCCGAGGGGGGGGCCTCCCAGAGACCCAGTACTTC.

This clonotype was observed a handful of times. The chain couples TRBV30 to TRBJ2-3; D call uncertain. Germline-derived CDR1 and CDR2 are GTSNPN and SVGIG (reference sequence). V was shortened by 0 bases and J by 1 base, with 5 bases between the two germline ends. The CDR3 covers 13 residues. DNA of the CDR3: TGTGCCTGGAGTGTTGGGGGCACAGATACGCAGTATTTT. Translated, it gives CAWSVGGTDTQYF.

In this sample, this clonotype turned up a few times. The CDR3 DNA sequence: TGTGCCAGCAGTTACGAAGTCTCTGAAGCTTTCTTT. This gives the protein CASSYEVSEAFF. The chain employs TRBV6-2 or TRBV6-3 and TRBJ1-1; no reliable D call. Per germline, CDR1 MNHEY and CDR2 SVGEGT. The CDR3 is 12 residues long. V shed 2 bases and J shed 6 bases, with 7 bases lying between them.

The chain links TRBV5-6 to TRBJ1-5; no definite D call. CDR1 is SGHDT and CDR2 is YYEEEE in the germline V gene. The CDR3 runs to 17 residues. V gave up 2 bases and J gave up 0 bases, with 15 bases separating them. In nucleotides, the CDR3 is TGTGCCAGCAGCTTATACCAGACATCCGTTAGCAATCAGCCCCAGCATTTT. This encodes CASSLYQTSVSNQPQHF.

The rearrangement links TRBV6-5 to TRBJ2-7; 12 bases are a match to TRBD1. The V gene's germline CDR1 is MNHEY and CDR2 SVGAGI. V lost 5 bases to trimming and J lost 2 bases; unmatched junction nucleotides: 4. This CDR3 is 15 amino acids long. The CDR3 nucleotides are TGTGCCAGCAGTCTCCGGGACAGGGGGCCCTACGAGCAGTACTTC. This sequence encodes CASSLRDRGPYEQYF.

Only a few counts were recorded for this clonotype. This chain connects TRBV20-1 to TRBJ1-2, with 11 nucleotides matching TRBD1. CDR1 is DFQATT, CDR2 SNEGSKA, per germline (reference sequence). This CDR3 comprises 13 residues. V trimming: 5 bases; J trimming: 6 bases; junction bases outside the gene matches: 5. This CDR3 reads CSAFGQGANGYTF. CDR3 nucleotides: TGCAGTGCTTTCGGACAGGGGGCAAATGGCTACACCTTC.

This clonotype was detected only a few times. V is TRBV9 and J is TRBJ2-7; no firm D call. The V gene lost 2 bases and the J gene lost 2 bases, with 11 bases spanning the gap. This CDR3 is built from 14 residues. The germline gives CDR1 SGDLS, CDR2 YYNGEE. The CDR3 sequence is CASSVRFEAYEQYF. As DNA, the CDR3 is TGTGCCAGCAGCGTCAGGTTTGAGGCCTACGAGCAGTACTTC.

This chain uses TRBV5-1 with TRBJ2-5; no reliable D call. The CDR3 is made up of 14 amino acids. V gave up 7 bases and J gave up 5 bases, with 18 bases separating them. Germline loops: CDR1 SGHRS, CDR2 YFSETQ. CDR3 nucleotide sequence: TGCGCCAGCGGGATCCAGGCCGCGGATGAGACCCAGTACTTC. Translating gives CASGIQAADETQYF.

The CDR3 loop is CASSLFMGTDTQYF. The CDR3 DNA sequence: TGTGCCAGCAGTTTATTTATGGGCACAGATACGCAGTATTTT. This chain joins TRBV27 and TRBJ2-3; D not resolved. V dropped 1 base and J dropped 1 base, with 6 bases sitting between them. Germline lookup yields CDR1 MNHEY and CDR2 SMNVEV (reference sequence). This CDR3 spans 14 amino acids.

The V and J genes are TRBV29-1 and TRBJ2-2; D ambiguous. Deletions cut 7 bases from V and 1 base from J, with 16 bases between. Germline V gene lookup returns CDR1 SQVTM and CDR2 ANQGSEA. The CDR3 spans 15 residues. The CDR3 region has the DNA TGCAGCGCCACCGGACCCTTGGGGAACACCGGGGAGCTGTTTTTT. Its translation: CSATGPLGNTGELFF.

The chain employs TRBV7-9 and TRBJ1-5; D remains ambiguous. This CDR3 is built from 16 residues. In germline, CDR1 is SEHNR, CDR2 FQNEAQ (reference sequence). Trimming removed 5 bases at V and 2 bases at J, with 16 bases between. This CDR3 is CASSHSEGRGNQPQHF. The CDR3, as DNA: TGTGCCAGCAGCCATTCTGAGGGAAGGGGCAATCAGCCCCAGCATTTT. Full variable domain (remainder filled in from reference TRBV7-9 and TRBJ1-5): DTGVSQNPRHKITKRGQNVTFRCDPISEHNRLYWYRQTLGQGPEFLTYFQNEAQLEKSRLLSDRFSAERPKGSFSTLEIQRTEQGDSAMYLCASSHSEGRGNQPQHFGDGTRLSIL.

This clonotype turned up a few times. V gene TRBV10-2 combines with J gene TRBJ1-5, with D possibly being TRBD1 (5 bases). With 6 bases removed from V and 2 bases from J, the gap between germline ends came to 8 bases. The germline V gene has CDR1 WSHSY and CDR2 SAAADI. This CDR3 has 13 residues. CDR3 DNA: TGCGCCAGCAGGGGACGGGGCAATCAGCCCCAGCATTTT. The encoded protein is CASRGRGNQPQHF.

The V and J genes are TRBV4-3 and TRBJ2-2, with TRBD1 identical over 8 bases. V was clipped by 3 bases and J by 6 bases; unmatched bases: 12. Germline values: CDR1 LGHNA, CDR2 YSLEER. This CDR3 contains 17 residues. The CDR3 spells CASSQQAAGGSPGELFF. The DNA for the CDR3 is TGCGCCAGCAGCCAGCAGGCGGCAGGGGGCTCGCCCGGGGAGCTGTTTTTT.

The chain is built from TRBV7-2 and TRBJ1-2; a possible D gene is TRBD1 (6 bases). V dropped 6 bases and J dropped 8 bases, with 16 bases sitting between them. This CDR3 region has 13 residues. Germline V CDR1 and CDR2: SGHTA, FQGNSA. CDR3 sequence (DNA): TGTGCCAGCAGTTCTGACAGGCGGGCGGGCTACACCTTC. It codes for CASSSDRRAGYTF.

The CDR3 DNA sequence: TGTGCCAGCAGTCCAAATACCTACGAGCAGTACTTC. Translating gives CASSPNTYEQYF. The chain couples TRBV12-3 or TRBV12-4 to TRBJ2-7; D is uncertain. The CDR3 runs 12 residues. V lost 5 bases and J 2 bases, leaving 7 bases between the germline ends.

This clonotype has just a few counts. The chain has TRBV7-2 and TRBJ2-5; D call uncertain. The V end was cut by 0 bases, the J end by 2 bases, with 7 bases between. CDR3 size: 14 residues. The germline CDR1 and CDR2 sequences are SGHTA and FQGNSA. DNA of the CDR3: TGTGCCAGCAGCTTAGCCCGGCAGCAAGAGACCCAGTACTTC. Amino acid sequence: CASSLARQQETQYF.

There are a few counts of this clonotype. The CDR3 sequence is CAISESTSRADTQYF. CDR3 coding DNA: TGTGCCATCAGTGAGTCAACTAGCAGGGCAGATACGCAGTATTTT. The chain links TRBV10-3 to TRBJ2-3, with D possibly matching TRBD2 (6 bases). Germline values: CDR1 ENHRY, CDR2 SYGVKD. The CDR3 consists of 15 residues. The germline V and J ends were trimmed by 0 bases and 4 bases, with 11 bases remaining between them.

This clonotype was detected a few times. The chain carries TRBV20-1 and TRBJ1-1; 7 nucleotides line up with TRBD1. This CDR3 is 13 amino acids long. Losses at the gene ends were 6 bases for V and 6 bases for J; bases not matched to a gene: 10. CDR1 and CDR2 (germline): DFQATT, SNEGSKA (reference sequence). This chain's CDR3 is CSAHQGGVSEAFF. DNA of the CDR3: TGCAGTGCACACCAGGGGGGCGTCTCTGAAGCTTTCTTT.

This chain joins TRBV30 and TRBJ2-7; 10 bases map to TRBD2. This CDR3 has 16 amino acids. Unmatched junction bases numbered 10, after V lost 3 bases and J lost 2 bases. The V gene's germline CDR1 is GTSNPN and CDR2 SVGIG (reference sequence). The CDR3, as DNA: TGTGCCTGGAGGGAAGACGGACTAGCGGTGGCCTACGAGCAGTACTTC. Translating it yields CAWREDGLAVAYEQYF.

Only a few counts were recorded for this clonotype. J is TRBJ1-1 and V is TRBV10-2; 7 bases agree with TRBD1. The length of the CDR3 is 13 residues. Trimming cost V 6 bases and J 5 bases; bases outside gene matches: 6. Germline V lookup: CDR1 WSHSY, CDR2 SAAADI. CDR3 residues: CASSPQGGTEAFF. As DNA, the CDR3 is TGCGCCAGCAGCCCCCAGGGGGGGACTGAAGCTTTCTTT.

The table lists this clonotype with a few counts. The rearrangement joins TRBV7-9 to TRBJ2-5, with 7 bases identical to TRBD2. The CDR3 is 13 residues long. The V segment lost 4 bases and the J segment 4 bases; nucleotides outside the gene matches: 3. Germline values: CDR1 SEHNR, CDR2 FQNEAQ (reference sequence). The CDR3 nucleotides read TGTGCCAGCAGCTGGCCGGGGGGAGAGACCCAGTACTTC. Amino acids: CASSWPGGETQYF.